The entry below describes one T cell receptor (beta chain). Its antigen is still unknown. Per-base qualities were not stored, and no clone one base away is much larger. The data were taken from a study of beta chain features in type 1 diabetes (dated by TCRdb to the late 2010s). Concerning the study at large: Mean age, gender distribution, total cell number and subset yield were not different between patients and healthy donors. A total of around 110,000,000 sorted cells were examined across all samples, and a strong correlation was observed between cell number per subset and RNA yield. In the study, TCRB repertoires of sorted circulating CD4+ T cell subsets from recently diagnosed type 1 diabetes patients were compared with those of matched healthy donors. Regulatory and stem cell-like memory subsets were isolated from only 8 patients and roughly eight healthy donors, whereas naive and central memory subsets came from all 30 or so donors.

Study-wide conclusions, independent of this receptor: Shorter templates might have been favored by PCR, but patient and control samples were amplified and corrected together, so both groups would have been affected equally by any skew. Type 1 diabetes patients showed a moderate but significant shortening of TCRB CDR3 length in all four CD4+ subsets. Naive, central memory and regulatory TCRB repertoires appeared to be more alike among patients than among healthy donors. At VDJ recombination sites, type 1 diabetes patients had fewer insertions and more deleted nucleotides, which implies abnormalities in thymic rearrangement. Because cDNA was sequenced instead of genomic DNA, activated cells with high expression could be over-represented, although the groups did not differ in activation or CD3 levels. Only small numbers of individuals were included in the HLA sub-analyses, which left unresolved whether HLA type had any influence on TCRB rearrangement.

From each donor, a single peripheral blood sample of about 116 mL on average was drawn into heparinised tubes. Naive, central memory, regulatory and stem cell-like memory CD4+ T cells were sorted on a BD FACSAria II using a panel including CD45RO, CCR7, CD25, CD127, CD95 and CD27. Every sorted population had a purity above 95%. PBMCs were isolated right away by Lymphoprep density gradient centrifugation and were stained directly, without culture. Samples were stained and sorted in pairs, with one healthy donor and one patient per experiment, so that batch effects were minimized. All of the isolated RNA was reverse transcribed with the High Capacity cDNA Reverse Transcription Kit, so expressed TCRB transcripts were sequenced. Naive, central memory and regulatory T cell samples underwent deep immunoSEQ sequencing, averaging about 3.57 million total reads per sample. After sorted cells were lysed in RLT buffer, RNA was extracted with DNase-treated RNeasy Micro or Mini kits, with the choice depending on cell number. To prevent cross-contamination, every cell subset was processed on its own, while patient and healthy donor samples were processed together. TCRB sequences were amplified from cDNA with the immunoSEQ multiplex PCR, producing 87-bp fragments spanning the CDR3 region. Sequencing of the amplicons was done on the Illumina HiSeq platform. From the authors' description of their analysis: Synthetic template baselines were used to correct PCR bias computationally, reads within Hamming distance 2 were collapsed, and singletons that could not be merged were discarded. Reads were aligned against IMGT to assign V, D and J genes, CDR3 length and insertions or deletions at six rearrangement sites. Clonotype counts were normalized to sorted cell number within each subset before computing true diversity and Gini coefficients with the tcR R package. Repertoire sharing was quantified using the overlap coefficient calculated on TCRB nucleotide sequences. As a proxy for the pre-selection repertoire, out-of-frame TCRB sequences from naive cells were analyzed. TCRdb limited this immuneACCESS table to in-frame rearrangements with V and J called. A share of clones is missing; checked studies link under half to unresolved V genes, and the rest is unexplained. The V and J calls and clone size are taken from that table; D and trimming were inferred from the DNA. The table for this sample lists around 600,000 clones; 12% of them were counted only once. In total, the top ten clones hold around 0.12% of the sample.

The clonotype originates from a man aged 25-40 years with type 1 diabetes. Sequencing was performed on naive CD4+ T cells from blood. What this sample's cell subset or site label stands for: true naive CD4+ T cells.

Here is the DNA: TGCGCCAGCAGCTCGGAGGGTTTGGGGGCCAACGTCCTGACTTTC. It codes for CASSSEGLGANVLTF. The rearrangement joined TRBV5-1 to TRBJ2-6; tentative D gene TRBD2, with 6 bases matching. The CDR3 spans 15 residues, from the cysteine through the phenylalanine. CDR3 DNA only is kept here, 45 bases in frame from base 1. Trimming costs V 3 bases and J 4 bases, and their ends lie 11 bases apart. From a lookup of the germline V gene, CDR1 and CDR2 are SGHRS and YFSETQ.